These 23 T cell receptor beta chains came from one sample sequenced in a study of graft-versus-host responses after intestinal transplantation (dated by TCRdb to about 2021). Library prep was done by the immunoSEQ multiplex PCR assay. Not all clones reach the TCRdb copy of this immuneACCESS table, which keeps in-frame sequences only. Checked studies attribute under half of the gap to unresolved V genes and leave the rest unexplained. The sample table records 120,000 or so clones; roughly 93% of these occur just once. Of the sample, less than 0.55% is held by the ten largest clones. The sample's time point label, decoded: cells obtained before transplantation from donor or recipient. These receptors lack a known antigen. This material consisted of unstimulated CD8+ T cells sorted from spleen or lymph node cells, taken before intestinal transplant. Source of these receptors: a human donor who received an intestinal transplant.

The V and J genes are TRBV29-1 and TRBJ2-1, with D perhaps matching TRBD2 (5 bases). Germline V gene data show CDR1 as SQVTM and CDR2 as ANQGSEA. Trimming took 6 bases from V and 4 from J, leaving 16 bases between them. This CDR3 has 14 residues. The CDR3 loop is CSVLSTRVYNEQFF. The CDR3 bases are TGCAGCGTATTGTCTACGCGGGTATACAATGAGCAGTTCTTC.

In its sample, this clone was seen once. V and J are TRBV30 and TRBJ1-2, with D uncertain. The V gene lost 0 bases and the J gene lost 2 bases, with 7 bases spanning the gap. Germline values: CDR1 GTSNPN, CDR2 SVGIG (reference sequence). The CDR3 is 13 amino acids. The CDR3 nucleotides are TGTGCCTGGAGTGTAGATGGGAACTATGGCTACACCTTC. Translated, it gives CAWSVDGNYGYTF.

This chain uses TRBV4-1 with TRBJ1-2; 9 nucleotides line up with TRBD1. The ends lost 2 bases at V and 5 bases at J; junction bases unmatched: 3. Germline assignment: CDR1 MGHRA and CDR2 YSYEKL. CDR3 length: 14 amino acids. Here the CDR3 reads CASSQTTGGYGYTF. The CDR3 bases are TGCGCCAGCAGCCAAACGACAGGGGGTTATGGCTACACCTTC.

This clone was detected only once. The J gene is TRBJ2-1, the V gene TRBV2; D not certain. The CDR3 is 13 amino acids. Trimming took 4 bases from V and 7 from J, leaving 11 bases between them. Looked up from germline, CDR1 is SNHLY and CDR2 is FYNNEI. CDR3 loop: CASSGWAGNEQFF. CDR3 nucleotide sequence: TGTGCCAGCAGTGGCTGGGCAGGAAATGAGCAGTTCTTC.

The chain is built from TRBV19 and TRBJ1-2; possible D gene TRBD1, 5 bases. V gave up 4 bases and J gave up 4 bases, with 10 bases separating them. This CDR3 region has 13 residues. The V gene's germline CDR1 is LNHDA and CDR2 SQIVND (reference sequence). DNA for the CDR3: TGTGCCAGTAGTACGGGACTCTTCTATGGCTACACCTTC. It translates to CASSTGLFYGYTF.

The chain combines TRBV2 with TRBJ2-3; D is unclear. The germline gives CDR1 SNHLY, CDR2 FYNNEI. Trimming pared 6 bases from V and 0 bases from J, leaving 10 bases between. This CDR3 spans 14 amino acids. CDR3 region: CASRPNPSTDTQYF. As DNA, the CDR3 is TGTGCCAGCAGACCCAACCCTAGCACAGATACGCAGTATTTT.

The J gene is TRBJ2-7, the V gene TRBV25-1; weak D call: TRBD1 (6 bases). The germline CDR1 and CDR2 sequences are MGHDK and SYGVNS. V was cut by 6 bases and J by 6 bases, with 12 bases left in between. This CDR3 has 12 residues. For the CDR3, the DNA is TGTGCCAGCAGCTACAGGGATCGCGAGCAGTACTTC. This translates into CASSYRDREQYF.

The chain combines TRBV4-1 with TRBJ1-2; D unclear. The ends were cut back, 1 base at V and 5 bases at J, with 8 bases in the middle. Per the germline V gene, CDR1 is MGHRA and CDR2 is YSYEKL. This CDR3 contains 13 residues. The chain's CDR3 is CASSQVSDYGYTF. CDR3 coding DNA: TGCGCCAGCAGCCAAGTATCAGATTATGGCTACACCTTC.

The chain uses TRBV2 and TRBJ2-7; the D call may be TRBD1 or TRBD2 (5 bases each). Germline V lookup: CDR1 SNHLY, CDR2 FYNNEI. This CDR3 has 15 residues. Trimming stripped 6 bases from V and 4 bases from J, with 19 bases between. CDR3 bases: TGTGCCAGCAGCCAGAGGGGCTGGGTCTCATACGAGCAGTACTTC. Protein sequence: CASSQRGWVSYEQYF.

In the case of this clone: An end of the junction does not agree with germline; a read error may underlie this. The chain employs TRBV28 and TRBJ1-1, with TRBD1 as a possible D gene (6 bases). Germline lookup yields CDR1 MDHEN and CDR2 SYDVKM. The CDR3 covers 11 residues. The CDR3 bases are TGCGAGGGGGGCGGGAACACTGAAGCTTTCTTT. This gives the protein CEGGGNTEAFF.

This clone occurred once. CDR3 sequence reads: CATSNRDSYYEQYF. CDR3 coding DNA: TGTGCCACCAGCAACCGGGACTCCTACTACGAGCAGTACTTC. This chain uses TRBV15 with TRBJ2-7; maybe TRBD2 (6 bases). Germline V lookup: CDR1 LNHNV, CDR2 YYDKDF (reference sequence). This CDR3 is 14 amino acids long. Trimming removed 4 bases from V and 3 bases from J, with 13 bases in between.

This chain links TRBV5-1 with TRBJ2-1; 7 bases fit TRBD1. V lost 4 bases, J lost 6 bases, and 16 bases stayed unmatched. Germline loops: CDR1 SGHRS, CDR2 YFSETQ. The CDR3 is 17 residues long. In DNA, the CDR3 is TGCGCCAGCAGCCGCAACGCCGACAGGGTAGCGATCAATGAGCAGTTCTTC. It yields the protein CASSRNADRVAINEQFF.

This clone was observed a single time. V usage is TRBV5-1 and J usage is TRBJ2-1; D is uncertain. The germline V and J ends were trimmed by 0 bases and 6 bases, with 10 bases remaining between them. The CDR3 runs to 14 residues. Germline-derived CDR1 and CDR2 are SGHRS and YFSETQ. The CDR3 coding sequence is TGCGCCAGCAGCTTGGGTCGTTCGGGCAATGAGCAGTTCTTC. Residues: CASSLGRSGNEQFF.

This rearrangement joins TRBV28 to TRBJ2-1; 11 bases agree with TRBD2. The CDR3 length is 17 residues. The germline V gene has CDR1 MDHEN and CDR2 SYDVKM. Trimming at V came to 7 bases and at J to 7 bases, leaving 15 bases not matched to a gene. CDR3 bases: TGTGCCAGCACCGTCAATAGCGGGAGGGGGTTCCGGAATGAGCAGTTCTTC. Protein: CASTVNSGRGFRNEQFF.

This clone was picked up one time. This rearrangement joins TRBV11-2 to TRBJ2-7; D is unresolved. The CDR3 contains 11 residues. The V end was cut by 5 bases, the J end by 4 bases, with 6 bases between. Germline lookup yields CDR1 SGHAT and CDR2 FQNNGV. The CDR3 is CASSPRYEQYF. The DNA of the CDR3 is TGTGCCAGCAGCCCCCGGTACGAGCAGTACTTC.

The rearrangement links TRBV7-3 to TRBJ2-2, with 10 bases that match TRBD2. V shed 4 bases and J 1 base; nucleotides not matched to a gene: 6. CDR1 and CDR2 (germline): SGHTA, FQGTGA. This CDR3 comprises 17 residues. CDR3: CASSSHLAGVNTGELFF. CDR3 nucleotide sequence: TGTGCCAGCAGCTCCCACCTAGCGGGAGTGAACACCGGGGAGCTGTTTTTT.

This clone was recorded once. The V and J genes are TRBV12-5 and TRBJ2-2, with D unresolved. CDR1 and CDR2 (germline): LGHNT, FRNRAP. This CDR3 has 13 residues. Trimming removed 2 bases at V and 1 base at J, with 2 bases between. This CDR3 is CASGLRNTGELFF. CDR3 sequence (DNA): TGTGCTAGTGGTTTGAGGAACACCGGGGAGCTGTTTTTT.

V and J are TRBV29-1 and TRBJ2-1; tentative D call: TRBD2 (5 bases). V was cut by 8 bases and J by 6 bases, with 8 bases left in between. CDR3 length equals 10 residues. Germline V gives CDR1 SQVTM, CDR2 ANQGSEA. Here the CDR3 DNA reads TGCAGCTCCGAGGGCAATGAGCAGTTCTTC. It yields the protein CSSEGNEQFF.

Concerning this clone itself: The sample contains more than one DNA sequence encoding this CDR3. The rearrangement links TRBV6-5 to TRBJ1-2, with D unresolved. CDR3 length: 12 amino acids. The germline CDR1 and CDR2 sequences are MNHEY and SVGAGI. V lost 0 bases and J lost 1, with 0 bases in between. CDR3 DNA sequence: TGTGCCAGCAGTTACTCTAACTATGGCTACACCTTC. This sequence encodes CASSYSNYGYTF.

V usage is TRBV27 and J usage is TRBJ1-4, with a tentative D call TRBD1 (5 bases). Trimming took 2 bases from V and 6 from J, leaving 13 bases between them. This CDR3 comprises 15 residues. Per the germline V gene, CDR1 is MNHEY and CDR2 is SMNVEV (reference sequence). The CDR3 nucleotides read TGTGCCAGCAGTTTAACGGGGGTCGGCGATGAAAAACTGTTTTTT. This codes for CASSLTGVGDEKLFF. The full variable domain, with the rest looked up from reference TRBV27 and TRBJ1-4, is EAQVTQNPRYLITVTGKKLTVTCSQNMNHEYMSWYRQDPGLGLRQIYYSMNVEVTDKGDVPEGYKVSRKEKRNFPLILESPSPNQTSLYFCASSLTGVGDEKLFFGSGTQLSVL.

The chain has TRBV18 and TRBJ1-3; possible D gene TRBD1, 5 bases. Deletions cut 0 bases from V and 3 bases from J, with 12 bases between. The CDR3 is 16 residues long. Germline V gene sequence: CDR1 KGHSH, CDR2 LQKENI. DNA of the CDR3: TGTGCCAGCTCACCACCTCGGACAAGTAATGGAAACACCATATATTTT. Protein: CASSPPRTSNGNTIYF.

This rearrangement joins TRBV6-1 to TRBJ1-1, with D tentatively TRBD1 (6 bases). CDR3 length equals 14 residues. V was cut by 6 bases and J by 6 bases, with 17 bases left in between. Germline CDR1 and CDR2: MNHNS and SASEGT. The CDR3 DNA sequence: TGTGCCAGCAGCCTGGGACATTCAGGGGCTGAAGCTTTCTTT. Residues: CASSLGHSGAEAFF.

This clone appeared a few times. The chain recombines TRBV10-3 with TRBJ2-7; tentatively, D is TRBD1 or TRBD2 (5 bases each). CDR1 is ENHRY, CDR2 SYGVKD, per germline. The CDR3 is 15 amino acids. V lost 7 bases to trimming and J lost 7 bases, with 23 bases between them. The chain's CDR3 is CAITERGEGALEQYF. CDR3 bases: TGTGCCATCACCGAAAGGGGTGAGGGAGCCTTGGAGCAGTACTTC.